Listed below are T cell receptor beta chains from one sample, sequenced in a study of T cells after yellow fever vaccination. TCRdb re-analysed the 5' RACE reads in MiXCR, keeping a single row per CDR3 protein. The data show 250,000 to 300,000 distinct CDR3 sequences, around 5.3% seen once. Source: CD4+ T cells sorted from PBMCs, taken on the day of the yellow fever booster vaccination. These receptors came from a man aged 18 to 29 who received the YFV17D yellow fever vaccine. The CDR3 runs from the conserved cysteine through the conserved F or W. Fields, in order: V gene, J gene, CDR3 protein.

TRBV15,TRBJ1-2,CATSRDRVREAGYTF
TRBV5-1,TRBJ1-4,CASSLDGPSNEKLFF
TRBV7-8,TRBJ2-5,CASSFRPGLLQETQYF
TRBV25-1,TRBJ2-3,CASSDPGTSGADTQYF
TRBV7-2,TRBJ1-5,CASSRDYQPQHF
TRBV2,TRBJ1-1,CASSEQGVEAFF
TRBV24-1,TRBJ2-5,CATSARDSTRQTQYF
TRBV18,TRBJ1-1,CASSPRAASGNTEAFF
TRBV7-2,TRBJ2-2,CASSPPGQLLTGELFF
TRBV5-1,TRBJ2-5,CASSLKQGVETQYF
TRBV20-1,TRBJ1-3,CSARVASTIYF
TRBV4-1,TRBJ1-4,CASSQGQNEKLFF
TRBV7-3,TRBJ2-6,CASSLTAATSGANVLTF
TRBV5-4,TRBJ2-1,CASSLRGSGGADEQFF
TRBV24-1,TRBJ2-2,CATSDPRRGTHGELFF
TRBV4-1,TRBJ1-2,CASSQANYGYTF
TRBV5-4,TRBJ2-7,CASSLADEGGEQYF
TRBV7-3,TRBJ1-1,CASSFRGGDEAFF
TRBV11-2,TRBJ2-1,CASRTPRGRLINEQFF
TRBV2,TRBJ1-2,CASCPTSGDGYTF
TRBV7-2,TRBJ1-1,CASSSVGWGTEAFF
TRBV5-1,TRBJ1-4,CASSLTGGEEKLFF
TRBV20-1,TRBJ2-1,CSARDSAGSGYEQFF
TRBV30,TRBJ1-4,CAWSEGIWEKLFF
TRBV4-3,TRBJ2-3,CASSQENIGGSTDTQYF
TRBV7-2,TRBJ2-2,CASSLGGASAGELFF
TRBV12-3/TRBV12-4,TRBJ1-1,CASTPASRWAKAFF
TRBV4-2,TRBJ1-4,CASRNLQGGNEKLFF
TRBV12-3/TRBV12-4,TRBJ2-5,CASRSSGGPWETQYF
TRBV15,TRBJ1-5,CATSREGRTSNQPQHF
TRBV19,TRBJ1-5,CASSIIGGGGQPQHF
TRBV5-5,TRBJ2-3,CASSWTGTGGDTQYF
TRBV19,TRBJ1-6,CANPSGGQGSPLHF
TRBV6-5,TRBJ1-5,CASSTYRSSNQPQHF
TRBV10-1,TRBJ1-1,CASSDGRGRTEAFF
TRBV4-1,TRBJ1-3,CASSQTGYHSGNTIYF
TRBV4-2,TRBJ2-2,CASSLGWTGELFF
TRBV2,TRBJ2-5,CASTRDDGETQYF
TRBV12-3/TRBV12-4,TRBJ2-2,CASSAVAGGSTGELFF
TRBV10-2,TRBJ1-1,CASSEWSNLEAFF
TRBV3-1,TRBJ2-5,CASSQEVGTYQETQYF
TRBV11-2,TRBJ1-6,CASSLGTVTGPLHF